This TCR beta chain is from a study of blood T cell repertoires in COVID-19. Across the whole study: Samples of COVID-19 (acute and convalescent) were obtained from the United States, Italy and Spain.

CDR3 length: 17 amino acids. Trimming shortened V by 4 bases and J by 8 bases, and 24 bases separated the two germline ends. The germline CDR1 and CDR2 sequences are SGHTS and YDEGEE. In the source study's methods: Using reference gene primer amplification, nucleated cell counts were estimated. TCRdb's copy holds only in-frame clones and misses some; the assay was immunoSEQ multiplex PCR. V and J calls and clone size are those listed in that table; D and trimming were worked out from the DNA. The sample includes fewer than 400,000 clones, 89% of them seen just once. Input material: PBMCs or T cells enriched from blood (not recorded which). The clonotype originates from a woman aged 25 to 39 who had recovered from COVID-19. The rearrangement links TRBV5-8 to TRBJ1-4; no clear D gene. This CDR3 reads CASSPLSNPTGGEKLFF. The CDR3 nucleotides are TGTGCCAGCAGCCCCCTATCTAACCCCACTGGAGGAGAAAAACTGTTTTTT.